This record covers a single TCR beta chain. Its antigen is as yet unknown. The sample is drawn from a study of cytomegalovirus exposure and HLA in healthy donors. Study-wide points: A classifier reportedly called cytomegalovirus status with high sensitivity and specificity. First-cohort TCR clusters tended to co-occur in the 90 to 150 validation repertoires, a later analysis found.

The donors were part of the roughly 120-subject validation cohort, which stood apart from the 666-subject first cohort. The CDR3 has 15 amino acids. Deletions cut 3 bases from V and 3 bases from J, with 14 bases between. The germline CDR1 and CDR2 sequences are SSHAT and FNYEAQ (reference sequence). Repertoires were generated with immunoSEQ multiplex PCR, while TCRdb's copy carries only in-frame clones and drops some. The sample contains some 210,000 clones, around four fifths of which appear only once. The rearrangement links TRBV7-7 to TRBJ2-5; maybe TRBD2 (7 bases). The sequence came from a woman aged 18-35 years in good health and CMV-seronegative. Sequenced: PBMCs. CDR3 sequence: CASSFMGGGKETQYF. Written as DNA, the CDR3 is TGTGCCAGCAGCTTTATGGGAGGGGGGAAAGAGACCCAGTACTTC.